These T cell receptor beta chains were read from a single sample in a study of CD8 T cells in ankylosing spondylitis. From the 5' RACE reads, TCRdb called clonotypes with MiXCR, one entry per CDR3 protein. The profile shows roughly 40,000 distinct CDR3 sequences, roughly 2.5% of them singletons. The sample taken for sequencing was blood, either unsorted or a sorted T cell fraction (not recorded which). These receptors were taken from a male donor with ankylosing spondylitis or in good health (not recorded which). Each CDR3 is given with its conserved first and last residue. D genes are given only for firm matches. Clone size, where shown, is once, few, many, or a class for clones that have expanded.

CDR3aa: CASSIGGPTDTQYF
CDR3nt: TGTGCCAGCAGCATCGGGGGGCCCACAGATACGCAGTATTTT
v_gene: TRBV9
j_gene: TRBJ2-3
d_gene: NA
abundance: many

CDR3aa: CASSPSPGLAGGWHEQYF
CDR3nt: TGTGCCAGCAGCCCGTCCCCGGGACTAGCGGGAGGGTGGCACGAGCAGTACTTC
v_gene: TRBV9
j_gene: TRBJ2-7
d_gene: TRBD2
abundance: many

CDR3aa: CASSVAGVADTGELFF
CDR3nt: TGTGCCAGCAGCGTAGCGGGGGTTGCGGACACCGGGGAGCTGTTTTTT
v_gene: TRBV9
j_gene: TRBJ2-2
d_gene: NA
abundance: many

CDR3aa: CASSPVLGANTGELFF
CDR3nt: TGTGCCAGCAGCCCCGTACTCGGGGCGAACACCGGGGAGCTGTTTTTT
v_gene: TRBV9
j_gene: TRBJ2-2
d_gene: NA
abundance: many

CDR3aa: CASSIAYRDEQFF
CDR3nt: TGTGCCAGCAGTATAGCCTACCGGGATGAGCAGTTCTTC
v_gene: TRBV9
j_gene: TRBJ2-1
d_gene: NA
abundance: many

CDR3aa: CASSVVASSTDTQYF
CDR3nt: TGTGCCAGCAGCGTAGTGGCCAGTAGCACAGATACGCAGTATTTT
v_gene: TRBV9
j_gene: TRBJ2-3
d_gene: NA
abundance: many

CDR3aa: CASSVQGERTDTQYF
CDR3nt: TGTGCCAGCAGCGTACAGGGGGAACGGACAGATACGCAGTATTTT
v_gene: TRBV9
j_gene: TRBJ2-3
d_gene: TRBD1
abundance: many

CDR3aa: CASSVVRNTEAFF
CDR3nt: TGTGCCAGCAGCGTAGTTAGGAACACTGAAGCTTTCTTT
v_gene: TRBV9
j_gene: TRBJ1-1
d_gene: NA
abundance: many

CDR3aa: CASSETSGYNEQFF
CDR3nt: TGTGCCAGCAGCGAGACTAGCGGATACAATGAGCAGTTCTTC
v_gene: TRBV9
j_gene: TRBJ2-1
d_gene: TRBD2
abundance: NA

CDR3aa: CASSSGTTGNTIYF
CDR3nt: TGTGCCAGCAGCTCAGGGACAACTGGAAACACCATATATTTT
v_gene: TRBV9
j_gene: TRBJ1-3
d_gene: NA
abundance: many

CDR3aa: CASSVWNNEQFF
CDR3nt: TGTGCCAGCAGCGTCTGGAACAATGAGCAGTTCTTC
v_gene: TRBV9
j_gene: TRBJ2-1
d_gene: NA
abundance: many

CDR3aa: CASSGLAGGPTALEQYF
CDR3nt: TGTGCCAGCAGCGGACTAGCGGGAGGCCCAACCGCCCTCGAGCAGTACTTC
v_gene: TRBV9
j_gene: TRBJ2-7
d_gene: TRBD2
abundance: many

CDR3aa: CASTVGQGGGYTF
CDR3nt: TGTGCCAGCACAGTGGGACAGGGGGGGGGCTACACCTTC
v_gene: TRBV9
j_gene: TRBJ1-2
d_gene: TRBD1
abundance: many

CDR3aa: CASSVGSSRVNYGYTF
CDR3nt: TGTGCCAGCAGCGTAGGGAGTTCCAGGGTTAACTATGGCTACACCTTC
v_gene: TRBV9
j_gene: TRBJ1-2
d_gene: NA
abundance: many

CDR3aa: CASSPRSGIEKLFF
CDR3nt: TGTGCCAGCAGCCCCCGATCGGGCATTGAAAAACTGTTTTTT
v_gene: TRBV9
j_gene: TRBJ1-4
d_gene: NA
abundance: many

CDR3aa: CASSVGNAGFEQYF
CDR3nt: TGTGCCAGCAGCGTAGGAAATGCTGGTTTCGAGCAGTACTTC
v_gene: TRBV9
j_gene: TRBJ2-7
d_gene: NA
abundance: many